The present entry profiles one T cell receptor beta chain with its context. What it binds is unknown. This entry belongs to a study of cytomegalovirus exposure and HLA in healthy donors. The germline gives CDR1 SNHLY, CDR2 FYNNEI. The CDR3 extends over 13 amino acids. V lost 4 bases to trimming and J lost 6 bases; unmatched junction nucleotides: 3. Whole-study results and caveats: An analysis done earlier found most TCR beta V segments productive about 87% or about 30% of the time. No immune exposure information besides CMV serostatus was available.

Primers for the PCR totalled 60 Vbeta and 13 Jbeta. In the study's own analysis: A later analysis counted about 80 million unique TCR beta chains, about 10 million shared. Here immunoSEQ multiplex PCR was the method, and the copy in TCRdb shows in-frame clones only, minus some. V and J calls and clone size follow that table, whereas D and trimming were derived from the DNA. Its listing shows 70,000 or so clones. The sample taken for sequencing was PBMCs. V usage is TRBV2 and J usage is TRBJ2-3; 8 nucleotides agree with TRBD1. The receptor comes from a man aged 35 to 55 in good health and CMV-seronegative. CDR3 DNA: TGTGCCAGCAGTGCCAACAGGGGGGATACGCAGTATTTT. This translates into CASSANRGDTQYF.